One T cell receptor beta chain is described in this entry. Assay: immunoSEQ multiplex PCR; the TCRdb copy retains only in-frame clones and omits some. The table shows millions of clones, with about 92% occurring only once. This CDR3 region has 15 residues. Trimming left V 6 bases short and J 2 bases short, with 11 bases between. Per the germline V gene, CDR1 is MNHEY and CDR2 is SMNVEV (reference sequence). These data come from a study of shared clonotypes between healthy human individuals. This clonotype was obtained from a man aged 18 to 29 in good health. Sequences were obtained from naive CD4+ T cells sorted from blood. Subset here: CD45RA+ positively selected. This rearrangement joins TRBV27 to TRBJ2-6, with a tentative D call TRBD1 (5 bases). The CDR3 DNA reads as TGTGCCAGCAGGCCCCAGGGAACTGGGGCCAACGTCCTGACTTTC. Translation: CASRPQGTGANVLTF.